A single sample is the source of the 23 T cell receptor beta chains below, sequenced in a study of cytomegalovirus exposure and HLA in healthy donors. 60 Vbeta and 13 Jbeta primers were used in PCR. TCRdb's copy holds only in-frame clones and misses some; the assay was immunoSEQ multiplex PCR. The sample includes about 93,000 clones, 55% to 70% of them seen just once. The sample was PBMCs. These receptor sequences come from a boy aged 5-17 years in good health and CMV-seropositive.

The V and J genes are TRBV7-9 and TRBJ1-2; D possibly corresponds to TRBD1 (5 bases). V dropped 5 bases and J dropped 4 bases, with 14 bases sitting between them. CDR3 length: 14 residues. Germline V gene lookup returns CDR1 SEHNR and CDR2 FQNEAQ (reference sequence). Here the CDR3 DNA reads TGTGCCAGCAGCCTCGACAGCGCGGTCTATGGCTACACCTTC. Encoded protein: CASSLDSAVYGYTF.

The V gene is TRBV9, the J gene TRBJ1-6; unclear D gene. The CDR3 has 14 amino acids. Germline-derived CDR1 and CDR2 are SGDLS and YYNGEE. Trimming cost V 3 bases and J 0 bases, with 4 bases left between them. The CDR3 region has the DNA TGTGCCAGCAGCGCGAGCTCCTATAATTCACCCCTCCACTTT. Amino acid sequence: CASSASSYNSPLHF.

The chain couples TRBV5-1 to TRBJ1-6; a possible D gene is TRBD1 (5 bases). V gave up 2 bases and J gave up 10 bases, with 28 bases separating them. The CDR3 length is 19 residues. CDR1 SGHRS and CDR2 YFSETQ come from the germline V gene. Here the CDR3 reads CASSFGPGGTTRPDSPLHF. For the CDR3, the DNA is TGCGCCAGCAGCTTTGGGCCCGGCGGGACGACCCGACCCGACTCACCCCTCCACTTT.

The CDR3 DNA follows: TGCGCCAGCAGCTTGGTACAGGGTGGCGTTGGCTACACCTTC. It translates to CASSLVQGGVGYTF. The chain carries TRBV5-1 and TRBJ1-2; a weak D match, TRBD1 (6 bases). The CDR3 extends over 14 amino acids. Per germline, CDR1 SGHRS and CDR2 YFSETQ. V was shortened by 0 bases and J by 7 bases, with 13 bases between the two germline ends.

The V and J genes are TRBV27 and TRBJ1-5; possible D gene TRBD1, 5 bases. Germline CDR1 MNHEY, CDR2 SMNVEV (reference sequence). The CDR3 is 17 residues long. Trimming took 5 bases from V and 8 from J, leaving 25 bases between them. The CDR3 sequence is CASSPRPLRQWSEPQHF. Written as DNA, the CDR3 is TGTGCCAGCAGTCCACGCCCGCTGAGACAGTGGTCGGAGCCCCAGCATTTT.

The CDR3 loop reads CASRTGALNEKLFF. In DNA form, the CDR3 reads TGTGCCAGCCGGACAGGGGCACTTAATGAAAAACTGTTTTTT. The V and J genes are TRBV6-5 and TRBJ1-4; 9 nucleotides match TRBD1. Germline V gives CDR1 MNHEY, CDR2 SVGAGI. V lost 8 bases and J lost 4; bases outside the gene matches: 5. This CDR3 has 14 residues.

About this clone: At one end, the junction sequence differs from germline, possibly due to a read error. The V and J genes are TRBV15 and TRBJ1-1; D is unclear. CDR1 LNHNV and CDR2 YYDKDF come from the germline V gene (reference sequence). The CDR3 has 15 residues. The DNA of the CDR3 is TGTGCCACCAGTAGAGACTCCAGGATGAACACTGAAGCTTTCTTT. Its translation: CATSRDSRMNTEAFF.

The V call is TRBV5-1, the J call TRBJ2-3, with 7 bases identical to TRBD2. The V gene's germline CDR1 is SGHRS and CDR2 YFSETQ. Trimming took 4 bases from V and 2 from J; bases not matched to a gene: 10. The CDR3 runs to 16 residues. CDR3 protein: CASSPPSGADTDTQYF. The CDR3, as DNA: TGCGCCAGCAGCCCCCCCAGCGGGGCGGACACAGATACGCAGTATTTT.

Note on this clone: Relative to the germline gene, one junction end is altered; a read error may explain this. The genes are TRBV5-4 and TRBJ1-6; D not certain. The CDR3 spans 14 residues. Germline-derived CDR1 and CDR2 are SGHNT and YYREEE (reference sequence). CDR3 sequence (DNA): TGTGCCAGCAGCGCGGAGAACTATAATTCACCCCTCAACTTT. This translates into CASSAENYNSPLNF.

The chain recombines TRBV2 with TRBJ2-7; D gene ambiguous. Germline V lookup: CDR1 SNHLY, CDR2 FYNNEI. This CDR3 comprises 12 residues. The germline V and J ends were trimmed by 6 bases and 1 base, with 7 bases remaining between them. The CDR3 DNA reads TGTGCCAGCAGCTACAGTTCCTACGAGCAGTACTTC. Residues: CASSYSSYEQYF.

The chain is built from TRBV5-6 and TRBJ2-3, with 7 bases that match TRBD2. CDR1 and CDR2 (germline): SGHDT, YYEEEE. This CDR3 has 17 amino acids. Trimming took 2 bases from V and 0 from J; bases not matched to a gene: 9. CDR3: CASSFRGAGLSTDTQYF. CDR3 DNA sequence: TGTGCCAGCAGCTTTAGGGGAGCGGGACTTAGCACAGATACGCAGTATTTT.

The chain combines TRBV5-1 with TRBJ2-5; 15 nucleotides match TRBD2. CDR1 is SGHRS and CDR2 is YFSETQ in the germline V gene. After removal of 1 base from V and 5 bases from J, the junction contained 6 bases not matched to a gene. The CDR3 has 17 residues. The CDR3, as DNA: TGCGCCAGCAGCTTGCCGGGGACTAGCGGGAGGCGGGAGACCCAGTACTTC. Translated, it gives CASSLPGTSGRRETQYF.

This CDR3 reads CASSVGTSGKETQYF. The CDR3 DNA follows: TGTGCCAGCAGCGTAGGGACTAGCGGCAAAGAGACCCAGTACTTC. The chain carries TRBV9 and TRBJ2-5, with 10 bases fitting TRBD2. V lost 0 bases and J lost 3; bases outside the gene matches: 2. Looked up from germline, CDR1 is SGDLS and CDR2 is YYNGEE. The CDR3 covers 15 residues.

The chain is built from TRBV19 and TRBJ2-1, with D maybe TRBD1 (5 bases). The germline V gene has CDR1 LNHDA and CDR2 SQIVND (reference sequence). The CDR3 consists of 14 residues. With 3 bases removed from V and 8 bases from J, the gap between germline ends came to 14 bases. CDR3 nucleotides: TGTGCCAGTAGTATGATAAGGGGCATATATGAGCAGTTCTTC. Translated, it gives CASSMIRGIYEQFF.

V usage is TRBV6-5 and J usage is TRBJ2-7; 7 bases match TRBD1. The CDR3 is made up of 13 amino acids. V shed 10 bases, J shed 3 bases, and the junction held 9 bases outside the gene matches. Germline values: CDR1 MNHEY, CDR2 SVGAGI. The DNA of the CDR3 is TGTGCCACGCTTAGGGCAGGGGGCTACGAGCAGTACTTC. Translation gives CATLRAGGYEQYF.

This chain connects TRBV2 to TRBJ2-7, with D uncertain. The CDR3 spans 17 residues. Germline V lookup: CDR1 SNHLY, CDR2 FYNNEI. V lost 1 base, J lost 3 bases, and 19 bases lay in between. CDR3 sequence reads: CASSEGYLQAFVYEQYF. In DNA form, the CDR3 reads TGTGCCAGCAGTGAAGGTTATCTGCAGGCCTTTGTCTACGAGCAGTACTTC.

The chain is built from TRBV4-2 and TRBJ2-7, with 9 nucleotides matching TRBD1. Germline assignment: CDR1 LGHNA and CDR2 YNFKEQ. Germline trimming cut 3 bases from V and 2 bases from J; bases unmatched to any gene: 5. The CDR3 totals 15 residues. The CDR3 DNA sequence: TGTGCCAGCAGCCAGATAGGGGACAGGGCCTACGAGCAGTACTTC. Amino acid sequence: CASSQIGDRAYEQYF.

The chain carries TRBV5-1 and TRBJ2-7, with unresolved D. The germline V gene encodes CDR1 SGHRS and CDR2 YFSETQ. Between the trimmed V and J ends, which lost 2 bases and 4 bases, there was a span of 7 bases. This CDR3 is built from 12 residues. CDR3 DNA sequence: TGCGCCAGCAGCTTCAACTTATACGAGCAGTACTTC. It codes for CASSFNLYEQYF.

This chain uses TRBV10-3 with TRBJ1-5, with no clear D. CDR3 length: 13 residues. Looked up from germline, CDR1 is ENHRY and CDR2 is SYGVKD. The V end was cut by 0 bases, the J end by 6 bases, with 6 bases between. The CDR3 loop is CAISESPVQPQHF. CDR3 nucleotide sequence: TGTGCCATCAGTGAGTCACCAGTTCAGCCCCAGCATTTT.

The chain has TRBV9 and TRBJ1-3; D gene unclear. V lost 0 bases to trimming and J lost 0 bases, with 13 bases between them. The CDR3 is made up of 17 amino acids. Germline V gives CDR1 SGDLS, CDR2 YYNGEE. CDR3 sequence (DNA): TGTGCCAGCAGCGTAGAAGAACTCCCACTCTCTGGAAACACCATATATTTT. It is translated as CASSVEELPLSGNTIYF.

V gene TRBV27 combines with J gene TRBJ1-6; 10 bases are a match to TRBD1. The V gene end was trimmed by 1 base and the J gene end by 7 bases; junction bases not matched to a gene: 1. The length of the CDR3 is 15 residues. Per the germline V gene, CDR1 is MNHEY and CDR2 is SMNVEV (reference sequence). For the CDR3, the DNA is TGTGCCAGCAGTTTATGGGGACAGGGGAATTCACCCCTCCACTTT. Its protein is CASSLWGQGNSPLHF.

The chain carries TRBV19 and TRBJ1-2; D perhaps matches TRBD1 (6 bases). Trimming pared 7 bases from V and 8 bases from J, leaving 14 bases between. CDR1 and CDR2 (germline): LNHDA, SQIVND (reference sequence). This CDR3 comprises 12 residues. CDR3 bases: TGTGCCAGTACCCGATCAGGGGACGGCTACACCTTC. Translated, it gives CASTRSGDGYTF.

This chain joins TRBV6-6 and TRBJ2-2; D might be TRBD2 (5 bases). V gave up 8 bases and J gave up 2 bases, with 9 bases separating them. In germline, CDR1 is MNHNY, CDR2 SVGAGI (reference sequence). CDR3 length equals 13 residues. The CDR3 protein is CASSRENTGELFF. CDR3 nucleotide sequence: TGTGCCAGCTCCCGGGAAAACACCGGGGAGCTGTTTTTT.